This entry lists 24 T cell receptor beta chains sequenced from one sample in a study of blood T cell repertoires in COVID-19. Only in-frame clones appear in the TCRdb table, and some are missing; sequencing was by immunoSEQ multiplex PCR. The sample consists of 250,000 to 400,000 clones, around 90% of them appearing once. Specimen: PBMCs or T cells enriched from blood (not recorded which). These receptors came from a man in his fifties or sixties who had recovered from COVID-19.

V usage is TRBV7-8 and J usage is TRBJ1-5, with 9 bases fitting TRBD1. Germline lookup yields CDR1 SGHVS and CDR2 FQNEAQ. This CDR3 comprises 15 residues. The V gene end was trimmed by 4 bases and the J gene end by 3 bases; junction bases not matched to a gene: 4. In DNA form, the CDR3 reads TGTGCCAGCAGCTGGACAGGGGAGGACAATCAGCCCCAGCATTTT. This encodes CASSWTGEDNQPQHF. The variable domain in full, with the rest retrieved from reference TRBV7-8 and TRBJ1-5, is GAGVSQSPRYKVAKRGQDVALRCDPISGHVSLFWYQQALGQGPEFLTYFQNEAQLDKSGLPSDRFFAERPEGSVSTLKIQRTQQEDSAVYLCASSWTGEDNQPQHFGDGTRLSIL.

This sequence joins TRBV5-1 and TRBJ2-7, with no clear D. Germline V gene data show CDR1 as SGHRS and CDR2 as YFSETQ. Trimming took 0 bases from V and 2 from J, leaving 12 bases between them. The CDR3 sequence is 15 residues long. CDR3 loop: CASSLGPTETYEQYF. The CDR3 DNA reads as TGCGCCAGCAGCTTGGGACCGACTGAGACCTACGAGCAGTACTTC.

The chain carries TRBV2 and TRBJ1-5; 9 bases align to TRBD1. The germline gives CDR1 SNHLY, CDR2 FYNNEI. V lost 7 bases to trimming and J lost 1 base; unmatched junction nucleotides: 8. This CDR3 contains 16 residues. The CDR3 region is CASTRDRDQSNQPQHF. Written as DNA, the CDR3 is TGTGCCAGCACACGGGACAGGGACCAAAGCAATCAGCCCCAGCATTTT.

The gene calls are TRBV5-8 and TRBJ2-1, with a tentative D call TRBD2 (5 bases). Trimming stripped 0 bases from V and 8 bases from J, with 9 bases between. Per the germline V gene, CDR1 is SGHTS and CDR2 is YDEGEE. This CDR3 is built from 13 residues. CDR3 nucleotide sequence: TGTGCCAGCAGCTTGGTGTGGCGGGATGAGCAGTTCTTC. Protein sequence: CASSLVWRDEQFF.

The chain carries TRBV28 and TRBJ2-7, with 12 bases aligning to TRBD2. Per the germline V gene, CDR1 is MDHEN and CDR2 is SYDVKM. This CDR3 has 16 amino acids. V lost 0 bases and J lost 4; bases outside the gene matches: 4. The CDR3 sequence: CASSLWTSGSLYEQYF. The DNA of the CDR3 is TGTGCCAGCAGTTTATGGACTAGCGGGAGTCTTTACGAGCAGTACTTC.

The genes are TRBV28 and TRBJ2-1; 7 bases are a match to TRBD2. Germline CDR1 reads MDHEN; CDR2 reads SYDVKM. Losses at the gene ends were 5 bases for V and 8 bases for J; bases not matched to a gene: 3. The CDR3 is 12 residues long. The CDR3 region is CASSLTSDEQFF. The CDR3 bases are TGTGCCAGCAGTCTCACTAGCGATGAGCAGTTCTTC.

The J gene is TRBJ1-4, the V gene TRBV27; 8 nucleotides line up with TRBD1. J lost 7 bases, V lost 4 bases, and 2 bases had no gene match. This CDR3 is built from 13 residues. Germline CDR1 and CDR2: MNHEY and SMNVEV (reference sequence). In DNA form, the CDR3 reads TGTGCCAGCAGTTGGACAGGGTTTGAAAAACTGTTTTTT. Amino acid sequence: CASSWTGFEKLFF.

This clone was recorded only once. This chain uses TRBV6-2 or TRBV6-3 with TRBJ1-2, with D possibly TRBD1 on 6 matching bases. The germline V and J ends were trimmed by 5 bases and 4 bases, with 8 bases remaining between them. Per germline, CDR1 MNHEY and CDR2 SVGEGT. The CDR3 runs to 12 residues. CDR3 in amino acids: CASSRDIYGYTF. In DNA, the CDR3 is TGTGCCAGCAGTCGGGACATCTATGGCTACACCTTC.

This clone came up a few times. Written as DNA, the CDR3 is TGCGCCAGCAAGTTCGGGACAGGAAATGAAAAACTGTTTTTT. Residues: CASKFGTGNEKLFF. The gene calls are TRBV5-1 and TRBJ1-4, with TRBD1 matching over 8 bases. The CDR3 has 14 amino acids. The V gene end was trimmed by 6 bases and the J gene end by 5 bases; junction bases not matched to a gene: 6. Germline V gives CDR1 SGHRS, CDR2 YFSETQ.

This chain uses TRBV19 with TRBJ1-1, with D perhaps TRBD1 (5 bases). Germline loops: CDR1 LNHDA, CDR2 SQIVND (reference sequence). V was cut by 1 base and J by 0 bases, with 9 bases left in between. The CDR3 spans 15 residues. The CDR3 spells CASSIVGGVNTEAFF. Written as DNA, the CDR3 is TGTGCCAGTAGTATAGTGGGGGGGGTGAACACTGAAGCTTTCTTT.

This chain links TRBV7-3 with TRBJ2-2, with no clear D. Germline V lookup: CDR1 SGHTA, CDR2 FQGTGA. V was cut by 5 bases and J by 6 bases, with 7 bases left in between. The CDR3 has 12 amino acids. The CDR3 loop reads CASSRLPGELFF. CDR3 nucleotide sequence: TGTGCCAGCAGCCGTCTCCCCGGGGAGCTGTTTTTT.

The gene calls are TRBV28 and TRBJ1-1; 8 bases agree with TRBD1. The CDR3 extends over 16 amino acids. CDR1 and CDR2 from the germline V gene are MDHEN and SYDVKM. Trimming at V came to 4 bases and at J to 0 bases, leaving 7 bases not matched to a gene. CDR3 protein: CASSSPYRGMNTEAFF. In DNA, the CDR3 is TGTGCCAGCAGTTCTCCCTACAGGGGGATGAACACTGAAGCTTTCTTT.

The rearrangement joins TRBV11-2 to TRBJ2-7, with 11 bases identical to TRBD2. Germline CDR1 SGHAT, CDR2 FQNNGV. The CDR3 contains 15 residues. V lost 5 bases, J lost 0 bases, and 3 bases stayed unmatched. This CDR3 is CASSVGLAGSYEQYF. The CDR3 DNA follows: TGTGCCAGCAGCGTCGGACTAGCGGGCTCCTACGAGCAGTACTTC.

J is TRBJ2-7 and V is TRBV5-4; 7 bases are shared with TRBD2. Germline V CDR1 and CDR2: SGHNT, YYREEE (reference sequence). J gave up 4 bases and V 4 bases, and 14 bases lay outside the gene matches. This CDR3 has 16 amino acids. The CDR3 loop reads CASSPPGASGGYEQYF. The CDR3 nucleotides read TGTGCCAGCAGCCCTCCAGGAGCTAGCGGAGGGTACGAGCAGTACTTC.

The chain's CDR3 is CASSPRGTNSNQPQHF. For the CDR3, the DNA is TGTGCCAGCTCACCAAGAGGAACAAATAGCAATCAGCCCCAGCATTTT. The gene calls are TRBV18 and TRBJ1-5; no definite D call. This CDR3 has 16 residues. V lost 2 bases to trimming and J lost 0 bases, with 11 bases between them. CDR1 KGHSH and CDR2 LQKENI come from the germline V gene.

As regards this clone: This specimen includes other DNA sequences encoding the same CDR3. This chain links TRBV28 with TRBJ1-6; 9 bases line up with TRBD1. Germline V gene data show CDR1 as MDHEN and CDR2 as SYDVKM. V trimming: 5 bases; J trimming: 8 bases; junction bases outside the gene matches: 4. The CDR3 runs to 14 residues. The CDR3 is CASSPGQGYSPLHF. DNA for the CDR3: TGTGCCAGCAGTCCCGGACAGGGGTATTCACCCCTCCACTTT. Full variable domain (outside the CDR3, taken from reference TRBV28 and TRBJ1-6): DVKVTQSSRYLVKRTGEKVFLECVQDMDHENMFWYRQDPGLGLRLIYFSYDVKMKEKGDIPEGYSVSREKKERFSLILESASTNQTSMYLCASSPGQGYSPLHFGNGTRLTVT.

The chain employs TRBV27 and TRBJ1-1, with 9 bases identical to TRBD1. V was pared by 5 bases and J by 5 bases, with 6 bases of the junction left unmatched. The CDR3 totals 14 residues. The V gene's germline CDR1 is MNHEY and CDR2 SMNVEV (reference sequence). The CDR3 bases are TGTGCCAGCAGTATAACAGGGGGCGAGACTGAAGCTTTCTTT. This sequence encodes CASSITGGETEAFF.

The CDR3 is CASSYPLGGNTEAFF. The CDR3 DNA sequence: TGTGCCAGCAGTTACCCATTAGGGGGAAACACTGAAGCTTTCTTT. This chain connects TRBV6-5 to TRBJ1-1; possible D gene TRBD1, 6 bases. Deletions cut 2 bases from V and 2 bases from J, with 12 bases between. The germline V gene encodes CDR1 MNHEY and CDR2 SVGAGI. This CDR3 is built from 15 residues.

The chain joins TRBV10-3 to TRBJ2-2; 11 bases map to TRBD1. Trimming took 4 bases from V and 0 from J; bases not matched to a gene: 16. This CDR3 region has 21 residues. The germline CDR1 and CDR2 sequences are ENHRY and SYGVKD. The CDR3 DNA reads TGTGCCATCAGTGCGGACAGGGGGCGGCTAGCGGGACCCCCGAACACCGGGGAGCTGTTTTTT. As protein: CAISADRGRLAGPPNTGELFF.

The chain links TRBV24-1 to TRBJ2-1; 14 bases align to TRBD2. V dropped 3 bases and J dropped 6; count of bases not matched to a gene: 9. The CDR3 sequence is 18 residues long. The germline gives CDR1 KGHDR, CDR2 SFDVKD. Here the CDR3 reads CATSDPGTSGRGGNEQFF. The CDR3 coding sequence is TGTGCCACCAGTGATCCAGGGACTAGCGGGAGAGGGGGCAATGAGCAGTTCTTC.

CDR3 in DNA: TGTGCCAGCAGTTTAGTAGGGAGGACAGATACGCAGTATTTT. This encodes CASSLVGRTDTQYF. The chain has TRBV27 and TRBJ2-3; the D gene is possibly TRBD2 (6 bases). V was shortened by 2 bases and J by 3 bases, with 9 bases between the two germline ends. CDR3 length equals 14 residues. Per the germline V gene, CDR1 is MNHEY and CDR2 is SMNVEV (reference sequence).

The CDR3 loop reads CASSLELYEQYF. Here the CDR3 DNA reads TGTGCCAGCAGCTTGGAGCTCTACGAGCAGTACTTC. The chain is built from TRBV7-6 and TRBJ2-7; no reliable D call. The CDR3 contains 12 residues. In germline, CDR1 is SGHVS, CDR2 FNYEAQ. Trimming took off 3 bases at V and 3 bases at J, with 6 bases between the two ends.

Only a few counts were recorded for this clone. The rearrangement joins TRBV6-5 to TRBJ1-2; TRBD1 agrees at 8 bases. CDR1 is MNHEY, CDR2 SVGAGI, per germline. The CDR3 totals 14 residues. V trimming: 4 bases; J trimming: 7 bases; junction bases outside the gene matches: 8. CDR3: CASSFSGQGFGYTF. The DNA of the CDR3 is TGTGCCAGCAGTTTTTCCGGACAGGGCTTTGGCTACACCTTC.

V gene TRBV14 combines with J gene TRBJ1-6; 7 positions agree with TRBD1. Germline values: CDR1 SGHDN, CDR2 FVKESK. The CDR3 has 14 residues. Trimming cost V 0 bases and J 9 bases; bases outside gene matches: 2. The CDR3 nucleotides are TGTGCCAGCAGCCAAGAAGGGGGCGGTTCACCCCTCCACTTT. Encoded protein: CASSQEGGGSPLHF.